These T cell receptor beta chains were read from a single sample in a study of control samples from healthy donors and cancer patients. Repertoires were generated with immunoSEQ multiplex PCR, while TCRdb's copy carries only in-frame clones and drops some. The sample shows about 75,000 clones, roughly 80% of them seen only once. The sequenced sample was blood. Receptors were obtained from a man aged 50 or older in good health. CDR3s include the opening cysteine and the closing phenylalanine or tryptophan.

>TRBV3-1/TRBV3-2|TRBJ2-1
CASSLFIGGGMSYNEQFF
>TRBV24-1|TRBJ2-1
CATSDLSREGLGEQFF
>TRBV2|TRBJ2-2
CASSARLANTGELFF
>TRBV6-2/TRBV6-3|TRBJ1-5
CASSWGQARGGGQPQHF
>TRBV9|TRBJ1-3
CASRSTGTGNTIYF
>TRBV24-1|TRBJ2-1
CATSDLQIPRGWSYNEQFF
>TRBV7-2|TRBJ2-1
CASSLVSRRTGNEQFF
>TRBV28|TRBJ1-1
CASSPQFTEAFF
>TRBV28|TRBJ2-3
CASRSVAGRTDTQYF
>TRBV5-4|TRBJ2-3
CASSLARHTDTQYF
>TRBV5-1|TRBJ2-1
CASSGVDRANEQFF
>TRBV6-5|TRBJ2-7
CASKRQGYEQYF
>TRBV5-1|TRBJ2-1
CASSLQSSGNNEQFF
>TRBV7-9|TRBJ2-1
CASSIRQGSYNEQFF
>TRBV5-1|TRBJ2-1
CASSLERADGSWHEQFF
>TRBV10-3|TRBJ1-3
CAMSLEGQVSSGNTIYF
>TRBV6-2/TRBV6-3|TRBJ2-5
CASSYPGSGRASEFQETQYF
>TRBV7-8|TRBJ2-7
CASSSDRDQYYEQYF
>TRBV15|TRBJ1-1
CATSKDRLNTEAFF
>TRBV6-5|TRBJ2-3
CASSYSREGKTTQYF
>TRBV6-2/TRBV6-3|TRBJ2-5
CASSYARQETQYF
>TRBV27|TRBJ2-7
CASSLIPTRTNSYEQYF
>TRBV5-1|TRBJ2-2
CASSRRTGNTGELFF
>TRBV4-3|TRBJ1-5
CASSQAAGGGQPQHF
>TRBV5-1|TRBJ2-7
CASSLGDFRGKGSYEQYF